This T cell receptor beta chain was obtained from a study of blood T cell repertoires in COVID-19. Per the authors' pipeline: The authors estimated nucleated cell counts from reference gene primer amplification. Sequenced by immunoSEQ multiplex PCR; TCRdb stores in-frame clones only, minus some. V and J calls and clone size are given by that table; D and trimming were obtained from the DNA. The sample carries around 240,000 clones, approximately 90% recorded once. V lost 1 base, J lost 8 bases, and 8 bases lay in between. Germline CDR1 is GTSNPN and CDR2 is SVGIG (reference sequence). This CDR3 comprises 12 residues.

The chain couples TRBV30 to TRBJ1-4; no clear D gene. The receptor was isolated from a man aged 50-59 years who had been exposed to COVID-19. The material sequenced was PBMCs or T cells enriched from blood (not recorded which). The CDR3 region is CAWSAQVEKLFF. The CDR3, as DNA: TGTGCCTGGAGTGCCCAGGTGGAAAAACTGTTTTTT.